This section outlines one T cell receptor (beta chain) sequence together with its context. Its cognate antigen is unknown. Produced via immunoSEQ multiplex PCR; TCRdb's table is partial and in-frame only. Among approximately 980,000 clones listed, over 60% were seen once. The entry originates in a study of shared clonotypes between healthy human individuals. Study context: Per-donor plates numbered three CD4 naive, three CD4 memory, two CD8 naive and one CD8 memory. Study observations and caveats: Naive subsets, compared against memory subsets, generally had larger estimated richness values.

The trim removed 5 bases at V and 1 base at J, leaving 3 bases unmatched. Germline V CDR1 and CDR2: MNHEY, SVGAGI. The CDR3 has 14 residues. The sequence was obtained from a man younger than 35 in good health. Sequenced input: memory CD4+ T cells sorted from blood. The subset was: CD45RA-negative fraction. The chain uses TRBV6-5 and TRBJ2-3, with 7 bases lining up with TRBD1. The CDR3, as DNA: TGTGCCAGCAGTGGCACAGGGGGCACAGATACGCAGTATTTT. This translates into CASSGTGGTDTQYF.